Listed below are T cell receptor beta chains from one sample, sequenced in a study of blood T cells in healthy people across ages. Each CDR3 protein gets one entry after TCRdb re-called the 5' RACE reads with MiXCR. The sample has roughly 1,500,000 distinct CDR3 sequences, 34% seen once; the top ten hold about 11%. Sequencing used blood. These receptors all come from a woman aged 25-40 years in good health. Each CDR3 is given with its conserved first and last residue. A D gene is named only where the DNA matches it firmly. Clone size appears in some rows only: once, few, many, or a class for an expanded clone.

cdr3_aa: CASRISGQRYEQYF
cdr3_nt: TGTGCCAGCAGAATCTCGGGACAGAGATACGAGCAGTACTTC
d_call: TRBD1
clone_size: few
v_call: TRBV27
j_call: TRBJ2-7

cdr3_aa: CASSLGDRDNNEQFF
cdr3_nt: TGCGCCAGCAGCTTGGGGGACAGGGATAACAATGAGCAGTTCTTC
d_call: TRBD1
clone_size: few
v_call: TRBV5-1
j_call: TRBJ2-1

cdr3_aa: CATSRDSGTSSSGTQYF
cdr3_nt: TGTGCCACCAGCAGAGATTCTGGGACTAGCAGTTCGGGGACCCAGTACTTC
d_call: TRBD2
clone_size: NA
v_call: TRBV15
j_call: TRBJ2-5

cdr3_aa: CASSPPKTGWGYNEQFF
cdr3_nt: TGTGCCAGCAGTCCCCCCAAAACAGGGTGGGGCTACAATGAGCAGTTCTTC
d_call: NA
clone_size: NA
v_call: TRBV2
j_call: TRBJ2-1

cdr3_aa: CSVEDRRGAAGDTQYF
cdr3_nt: TGCAGCGTTGAAGATCGACGGGGGGCCGCCGGAGATACGCAGTATTTT
d_call: NA
clone_size: NA
v_call: TRBV29-1
j_call: TRBJ2-3

cdr3_aa: CASRGKGAYYEQYF
cdr3_nt: TGTGCCAGCAGGGGAAAAGGGGCCTATTACGAGCAGTACTTC
d_call: NA
clone_size: few
v_call: TRBV25-1
j_call: TRBJ2-7

cdr3_aa: CASSESATSGYNEQFF
cdr3_nt: TGTGCCAGCAGTGAATCGGCTACTAGCGGCTACAATGAGCAGTTCTTC
d_call: TRBD2
clone_size: NA
v_call: TRBV25-1
j_call: TRBJ2-1

cdr3_aa: CASSSETGARTDTQYF
cdr3_nt: TGCGCCAGCAGCTCCGAGACAGGGGCCCGCACAGATACGCAGTATTTT
d_call: TRBD1
clone_size: NA
v_call: TRBV5-1
j_call: TRBJ2-3

cdr3_aa: CSAPSGAGASYEQYF
cdr3_nt: TGCAGTGCTCCCTCAGGAGCGGGAGCAAGCTACGAGCAGTACTTC
d_call: TRBD2
clone_size: NA
v_call: TRBV20-1
j_call: TRBJ2-7

cdr3_aa: CASGSPSGLAGLNEQFF
cdr3_nt: TGTGCCAGCGGCTCCCCTAGCGGGCTAGCGGGGCTCAATGAGCAGTTCTTC
d_call: TRBD2
clone_size: NA
v_call: TRBV11-2
j_call: TRBJ2-1

cdr3_aa: CATSLGHLYEQYF
cdr3_nt: TGTGCCACCAGCTTGGGACACCTCTACGAGCAGTACTTC
d_call: NA
clone_size: NA
v_call: TRBV15
j_call: TRBJ2-7

cdr3_aa: CAWRDSAYNEQFF
cdr3_nt: TGTGCCTGGAGGGACTCCGCCTACAATGAGCAGTTCTTC
d_call: NA
clone_size: NA
v_call: TRBV30
j_call: TRBJ2-1

cdr3_aa: CSVEWGAEAFF
cdr3_nt: TGCAGCGTCGAGTGGGGGGCTGAAGCTTTCTTT
d_call: NA
clone_size: NA
v_call: TRBV29-1
j_call: TRBJ1-1

cdr3_aa: CAWTETTAYGYTF
cdr3_nt: TGTGCCTGGACGGAAACAACGGCCTATGGCTACACCTTC
d_call: NA
clone_size: few
v_call: TRBV30
j_call: TRBJ1-2

cdr3_aa: CASSPQGRGETQYF
cdr3_nt: TGTGCCAGCAGTCCACAGGGAAGAGGGGAGACCCAGTACTTC
d_call: NA
clone_size: many
v_call: TRBV27
j_call: TRBJ2-5

cdr3_aa: CASSGRSYEQYF
cdr3_nt: TGTGCCAGCAGCGGCAGGAGCTACGAGCAGTACTTC
d_call: NA
clone_size: many
v_call: TRBV5-5
j_call: TRBJ2-7

cdr3_aa: CASSGDTLSNQPQHF
cdr3_nt: TGTGCCAGCAGCGGGGACACCCTTAGCAATCAGCCCCAGCATTTT
d_call: NA
clone_size: few
v_call: TRBV7-8
j_call: TRBJ1-5

cdr3_aa: CAVSESGGNEQFF
cdr3_nt: TGTGCCGTCAGTGAGTCCGGGGGTAATGAGCAGTTCTTC
d_call: NA
clone_size: once
v_call: TRBV10-3
j_call: TRBJ2-1

cdr3_aa: CATSDPGQTYEQYF
cdr3_nt: TGTGCCACCAGTGACCCCGGACAGACCTACGAGCAGTACTTC
d_call: NA
clone_size: NA
v_call: TRBV24-1
j_call: TRBJ2-7

cdr3_aa: CASSSTGTGGELFF
cdr3_nt: TGTGCCAGCAGTTCGACAGGGACGGGCGGGGAGCTGTTTTTT
d_call: TRBD1
clone_size: NA
v_call: TRBV12-3/TRBV12-4
j_call: TRBJ2-2

cdr3_aa: CASSLGWRGGYEQYF
cdr3_nt: TGCGCCAGCAGCTTGGGATGGAGGGGAGGCTACGAGCAGTACTTC
d_call: NA
clone_size: few
v_call: TRBV5-1
j_call: TRBJ2-7

cdr3_aa: CASSAAGLGTEAFF
cdr3_nt: TGTGCCAGCAGTGCCGCAGGGCTGGGCACTGAAGCTTTCTTT
d_call: NA
clone_size: NA
v_call: TRBV6-1
j_call: TRBJ1-1

cdr3_aa: CSATRTSGRAPCNEQFF
cdr3_nt: TGCAGTGCTACCAGGACTAGCGGGAGGGCCCCCTGCAATGAGCAGTTCTTC
d_call: TRBD2
clone_size: NA
v_call: TRBV20-1
j_call: TRBJ2-1

cdr3_aa: CASSLTRTSSYEQYF
cdr3_nt: TGCGCCAGCAGCCTGACCAGGACTAGCTCCTACGAGCAGTACTTC
d_call: TRBD2
clone_size: few
v_call: TRBV4-1
j_call: TRBJ2-7

cdr3_aa: CASSLWASGRTYEQYF
cdr3_nt: TGTGCCAGCAGTTTATGGGCTAGCGGTAGGACCTACGAGCAGTACTTC
d_call: TRBD2
clone_size: few
v_call: TRBV27
j_call: TRBJ2-7

cdr3_aa: CSVEENSGGRALYEQYF
cdr3_nt: TGCAGCGTTGAAGAGAACTCGGGGGGAAGGGCCTTGTACGAGCAGTACTTC
d_call: TRBD2
clone_size: NA
v_call: TRBV29-1
j_call: TRBJ2-7

cdr3_aa: CSVGKTDYEQYF
cdr3_nt: TGCAGCGTGGGAAAAACAGACTACGAGCAGTACTTC
d_call: NA
clone_size: many
v_call: TRBV29-1
j_call: TRBJ2-7

cdr3_aa: CASSLGLAVSTDPQYF
cdr3_nt: TGTGCCAGCAGCTTGGGGCTAGCGGTTAGCACAGATCCGCAGTATTTT
d_call: TRBD2
clone_size: NA
v_call: TRBV5-1
j_call: TRBJ2-3

cdr3_aa: CAWNLDGGGWSEAFF
cdr3_nt: TGTGCCTGGAACCTGGACGGTGGAGGATGGTCTGAAGCTTTCTTT
d_call: NA
clone_size: NA
v_call: TRBV30
j_call: TRBJ1-1